What follows are 18 T cell receptor beta chains derived from one specimen sequenced in a study of blood T cell repertoires in COVID-19 (dated by TCRdb to 2020 to 2021). Library method: the immunoSEQ multiplex PCR assay. Here the immuneACCESS table is served through TCRdb, limited to in-frame sequences with V and J called. Missing clones are a known gap in these copies; in checked studies unresolved V genes cover under half, and the rest lacks a known reason. For this sample there are about 35,000 clones; approximately 93% appear just once. The biggest ten clones account for 2% to 2.5% of the sample. Sequenced material: peripheral blood. These TCRs come from a middle-aged man with active COVID-19.

The CDR3 DNA is TGTGCCTGGAGCGAAGACAGGGTGGGGTATGGCTACACCTTC. This translates into CAWSEDRVGYGYTF. This chain uses TRBV30 with TRBJ1-2; 7 positions agree with TRBD1. Germline V gene sequence: CDR1 GTSNPN, CDR2 SVGIG (reference sequence). This CDR3 is built from 14 residues. After removal of 3 bases from V and 5 bases from J, the junction contained 9 bases not matched to a gene.

The chain carries TRBV5-1 and TRBJ1-1; D perhaps matches TRBD1 (6 bases). The CDR3 totals 14 residues. CDR1 and CDR2 from the germline V gene are SGHRS and YFSETQ. V lost 1 base and J 4 bases, leaving 11 bases between the germline ends. CDR3: CASSLFEGGTEAFF. CDR3 nucleotides: TGCGCCAGCAGCTTGTTTGAAGGGGGCACTGAAGCTTTCTTT.

The V call is TRBV4-1, the J call TRBJ1-1; possible D gene TRBD1, 5 bases. This CDR3 contains 13 residues. With 4 bases removed from V and 1 base from J, the gap between germline ends came to 7 bases. CDR1 is MGHRA, CDR2 YSYEKL, per germline. CDR3 amino acids: CASSLTGNTEAFF. Written as DNA, the CDR3 is TGCGCCAGCAGCCTAACAGGGAACACTGAAGCTTTCTTT.

This clone occurred once. The chain links TRBV28 to TRBJ1-5; TRBD1 aligns across 7 bases. Germline lookup yields CDR1 MDHEN and CDR2 SYDVKM. The CDR3 contains 12 residues. Trimming cost V 10 bases and J 4 bases; bases outside gene matches: 4. CDR3 protein: CATDRVNQPQHF. CDR3 bases: TGTGCCACCGACAGGGTTAATCAGCCCCAGCATTTT.

The genes are TRBV28 and TRBJ2-1, with TRBD2 matching over 11 bases. This CDR3 is built from 15 residues. The V and J ends lost 6 bases and 6 bases, in that order; junction bases with no gene match: 7. Germline assignment: CDR1 MDHEN and CDR2 SYDVKM. CDR3 region: CASSASSGGPNEQFF. In nucleotides, the CDR3 is TGTGCCAGCAGCGCCTCTAGCGGGGGGCCCAATGAGCAGTTCTTC.

This clone is a singleton in its sample. This sequence joins TRBV30 and TRBJ1-6; no clear D. Per the germline V gene, CDR1 is GTSNPN and CDR2 is SVGIG (reference sequence). V was pared by 3 bases and J by 0 bases, with 6 bases between. This CDR3 has 14 residues. The CDR3 region is CAWRFRSYNSPLHF. The CDR3 coding sequence is TGTGCCTGGAGGTTCCGCTCCTATAATTCACCCCTCCACTTT.

J is TRBJ2-7 and V is TRBV7-2, with D perhaps TRBD2 (5 bases). Germline assignment: CDR1 SGHTA and CDR2 FQGNSA. The CDR3 runs to 14 residues. V lost 1 base and J 0 bases, leaving 7 bases between the germline ends. CDR3 nucleotides: TGTGCCAGCAGCTTAGTAGAGGGCTCCTACGAGCAGTACTTC. It specifies CASSLVEGSYEQYF.

CDR3 protein: CASRNTGTGKNIQYF. In nucleotides, the CDR3 is TGTGCCAGCAGGAACACCGGGACAGGGAAAAACATTCAGTACTTC. The chain combines TRBV6-5 with TRBJ2-4; 9 bases map to TRBD1. Unmatched junction bases numbered 7, after V lost 6 bases and J lost 4 bases. CDR1 MNHEY and CDR2 SVGAGI come from the germline V gene. The CDR3 loop spans 15 amino acids.

This rearrangement joins TRBV5-5 to TRBJ1-3; tentative D call: TRBD1 (5 bases). Per germline, CDR1 SGHKS and CDR2 YYEKEE (reference sequence). Trimming left V 5 bases short and J 0 bases short, with 12 bases between. This CDR3 contains 15 residues. The CDR3 loop is CASRPDSFSGNTIYF. For the CDR3, the DNA is TGTGCCAGCAGACCCGACAGTTTCTCTGGAAACACCATATATTTT.

The chain recombines TRBV5-6 with TRBJ1-2, with 8 bases identical to TRBD1. Germline lookup yields CDR1 SGHDT and CDR2 YYEEEE. This CDR3 has 13 amino acids. J lost 5 bases, V lost 6 bases, and 6 bases had no gene match. CDR3 in amino acids: CASIRTGIYGYTF. The CDR3 DNA sequence: TGTGCCAGCATCCGGACAGGGATTTATGGCTACACCTTC.

The rearrangement uses TRBV4-2 and TRBJ2-1; TRBD2 agrees at 12 bases. The germline CDR1 and CDR2 sequences are LGHNA and YNFKEQ. The V gene end was trimmed by 4 bases and the J gene end by 1 base; junction bases not matched to a gene: 8. The CDR3 runs to 18 residues. The CDR3, as DNA: TGTGCCAGCAGCCCAAGGCTAGCGGGGGGGGCGTCCTACAATGAGCAGTTCTTC. Protein product: CASSPRLAGGASYNEQFF.

This chain joins TRBV7-6 and TRBJ2-1; 12 positions match TRBD2. CDR1 and CDR2 (germline): SGHVS, FNYEAQ. The CDR3 is 16 amino acids. Losses at the gene ends were 2 bases for V and 5 bases for J; bases not matched to a gene: 4. The CDR3 DNA is TGTGCCAGCAGCTTACTGGGACTAGCGGGCGACAATGAGCAGTTCTTC. Its protein is CASSLLGLAGDNEQFF.

The chain is built from TRBV24-1 and TRBJ2-3; 9 bases align to TRBD2. The CDR3 sequence is 18 residues long. The V gene's germline CDR1 is KGHDR and CDR2 SFDVKD. Losses at the gene ends were 3 bases for V and 6 bases for J; bases not matched to a gene: 15. The CDR3 reads CATSDPAAGREGLDTQYF. The CDR3 DNA reads as TGTGCCACCAGTGATCCGGCTGCGGGGCGGGAGGGCCTGGATACGCAGTATTTT.

This sequence joins TRBV12-5 and TRBJ2-2; tentatively, D is TRBD2 (6 bases). This CDR3 has 18 amino acids. V was trimmed by 5 bases and J by 0 bases, leaving 19 bases between them. Germline values: CDR1 LGHNT, CDR2 FRNRAP. The CDR3 DNA sequence: TGTGCTAGTGGTCTCCTTAGCGGAAGGCTCGCGAACACCGGGGAGCTGTTTTTT. This codes for CASGLLSGRLANTGELFF.

The chain carries TRBV6-1 and TRBJ1-2; tentative D call: TRBD1 (6 bases). The length of the CDR3 is 17 residues. V dropped 0 bases and J dropped 3 bases, with 17 bases sitting between them. Germline assignment: CDR1 MNHNS and CDR2 SASEGT. The CDR3 bases are TGTGCCAGCAGTGAAGCGAGCTGGGACACCGGATACTATGGCTACACCTTC. It yields the protein CASSEASWDTGYYGYTF.

The rearrangement links TRBV12-5 to TRBJ1-5, with D perhaps matching TRBD1 (5 bases). V lost 4 bases and J 7 bases, leaving 23 bases between the germline ends. Germline-derived CDR1 and CDR2 are LGHNT and FRNRAP. CDR3 length: 17 amino acids. The CDR3 loop reads CASGSSRDRGIRQPQHF. The CDR3 DNA follows: TGTGCTAGTGGTTCTTCCCGGGACCGCGGGATCAGGCAGCCCCAGCATTTT.

The chain couples TRBV2 to TRBJ2-7; D remains ambiguous. The CDR3 contains 14 residues. Germline CDR1 SNHLY, CDR2 FYNNEI. Trimming removed 7 bases at V and 6 bases at J, with 19 bases between. The CDR3 reads CASTGENLSREQYF. The CDR3, as DNA: TGTGCCAGCACTGGAGAAAACCTGTCCCGCGAGCAGTACTTC.

V usage is TRBV5-1 and J usage is TRBJ2-1; no firm D call. Germline loops: CDR1 SGHRS, CDR2 YFSETQ. The CDR3 extends over 13 amino acids. V was clipped by 5 bases and J by 0 bases, with 6 bases between them. The CDR3 region is CASSSLSYNEQFF. CDR3 bases: TGCGCCAGCAGTAGCCTCTCCTACAATGAGCAGTTCTTC.